One sample yielded the 9 T cell receptor beta chains listed below, sequenced in a study of molecular identifiers for immune sequencing clone quantification. TCRdb re-called the PCR reads with MiXCR, one entry per CDR3 protein. The repertoire includes 550,000 to 750,000 distinct CDR3 sequences, 20% of them detected once, and 0.85% sits in the top ten. The sequenced sample consisted of naive CD8+ T cells from blood, with Jurkat cell RNA spiked in. Subset of the sample: FACS-sorted CD8+CD4-CCR7+CD45RA+ naive T cells. These receptors all stem from a human donor in good health. Some libraries in this study had Jurkat cell RNA spiked in.

This clonotype was recorded many times. The chain links TRBV20-1 to TRBJ1-5; no firm D call. This CDR3 spans 16 amino acids. Trimming left V 2 bases short and J 0 bases short, with 14 bases between. Germline loops: CDR1 DFQATT, CDR2 SNEGSKA (reference sequence). CDR3 amino acids: CSARPFDTGSNQPQHF. DNA for the CDR3: TGCAGTGCTAGACCTTTCGACACGGGTAGCAATCAGCCCCAGCATTTT.

On this clonotype: A single base separates this from a much larger clone, so it may be a read error. This chain links TRBV7-9 with TRBJ2-1; 8 positions match TRBD2. The CDR3 is made up of 11 amino acids. CDR1 and CDR2 from the germline V gene are SEHNR and FQNEAQ (reference sequence). CDR3 in amino acids: CAAGGYSEQFF. DNA of the CDR3: TGTGCCGCGGGGGGCTACAGTGAGCAGTTCTTC.

This clonotype appeared a few times. This chain connects TRBV12-5 to TRBJ1-4; the D is unclear. Germline CDR1 is LGHNT and CDR2 is FRNRAP. CDR3 length equals 14 residues. V was shortened by 6 bases and J by 4 bases, with 12 bases between the two germline ends. In DNA, the CDR3 is TGTGCTAGTGGCCTAACCCAGAATAATGAAAAACTGTTTTTT. Protein sequence: CASGLTQNNEKLFF. The full variable domain, completed using reference TRBV12-5 and TRBJ1-4, is DARVTQTPRHKVTEMGQEVTMRCQPILGHNTVFWYRQTMMQGLELLAYFRNRAPLDDSGMPKDRFSAEMPDATLATLKIQPSEPRDSAVYFCASGLTQNNEKLFFGSGTQLSVL.

In this sample, this clonotype turned up a few times. A much larger clone sits a single nucleotide away, making a read error possible. V gene TRBV30 combines with J gene TRBJ1-1, with 8 bases lining up with TRBD1. Trimming took 5 bases from V and 6 from J; bases not matched to a gene: 2. This CDR3 is built from 11 residues. The germline gives CDR1 GTSNPN, CDR2 SVGIG (reference sequence). CDR3 in amino acids: CAWGQGAEAFF. For the CDR3, the DNA is TGTGCCTGGGGACAGGGAGCTGAAGCTTTCTTT. The variable domain in full, with the rest retrieved from reference TRBV30 and TRBJ1-1, is SQTIHQWPATLVQPVGSPLSLECTVEGTSNPNLYWYRQAAGRGLQLLFYSVGIGQISSEVPQNLSASRPQDRQFILSSKKLLLSDSGFYLCAWGQGAEAFFGQGTRLTVV.

This clonotype was detected only a few times. This clone may be a read error of a much larger clone one base away. The V and J genes are TRBV5-3 and TRBJ2-4; the match to TRBD1 covers 8 bases. TRBV5-3 is an ORF; its function is uncertain. The CDR3 is 15 amino acids. In DNA form, the CDR3 reads TGTGCCAGCAGCCTGGGCGGCAGGGGGCTAAACATTCAGTGCTTC. Its translation: CASSLGGRGLNIQCF.

A note on this clonotype: This may come from a read error, since a much larger clone is one base off. This rearrangement joins TRBV5-3 to TRBJ2-6, with D maybe TRBD2 (5 bases). TRBV5-3 has ORF status, its function being uncertain. The ends were cut back, 10 bases at V and 0 bases at J, with 23 bases in the middle. CDR3 length: 18 residues. CDR3 nucleotide sequence: TGTGCCCGCAGCTTGGCCGGACTCTTGAGCTCTGGGGCCAACGTCCTGACTTTC. It yields the protein CARSLAGLLSSGANVLTF.

This clonotype was seen at least ten times. CDR3 bases: TGTGCCAGCAGCTTGGAAGGACAGATCTACGAGCAGTACTTC. Its protein product is CASSLEGQIYEQYF. This sequence joins TRBV5-6 and TRBJ2-7; D might be TRBD1 (6 bases). This CDR3 is built from 14 residues. Germline V gene data show CDR1 as SGHDT and CDR2 as YYEEEE. Deletions cut 0 bases from V and 3 bases from J, with 10 bases between.

This clonotype has a count of ten or more. This chain joins TRBV20-1 and TRBJ2-1, with TRBD2 matching 9 bases. This CDR3 region has 19 residues. The ends lost 5 bases at V and 0 bases at J; junction bases unmatched: 17. Germline V gives CDR1 DFQATT, CDR2 SNEGSKA (reference sequence). The CDR3 nucleotides are TGCAGTGCTCACTCCACCCGACTAGCGGACCCTAGCTCCTACAATGAGCAGTTCTTC. This gives the protein CSAHSTRLADPSSYNEQFF.

The sample holds many counts of this clonotype. The rearrangement joins TRBV24-1 to TRBJ2-2; D is possibly TRBD1 (6 bases). The germline gives CDR1 KGHDR, CDR2 SFDVKD. There are 20 residues in the CDR3. The V end was cut by 1 base, the J end by 0 bases, with 20 bases between. The CDR3 is CATSDLGQGSILANTGELFF. The DNA for the CDR3 is TGTGCCACCAGTGATTTAGGCCAGGGGAGTATATTAGCGAACACCGGGGAGCTGTTTTTT.